Below, 6 T cell receptor beta chains from the same sample are listed, as sequenced in a study of cytomegalovirus exposure and HLA in healthy donors. PCR used 60 Vbeta primers and 13 Jbeta primers. Measured with immunoSEQ multiplex PCR; TCRdb has only the in-frame clones, and not every one. The profile shows under 200,000 clones, over 70% of them singletons. Material: PBMCs. These receptors came from a female donor in good health and CMV-seronegative.

The chain uses TRBV7-9 and TRBJ1-1; D is perhaps TRBD1 (6 bases). The CDR3 has 16 amino acids. Trimming removed 2 bases at V and 4 bases at J, with 17 bases between. The germline V gene has CDR1 SEHNR and CDR2 FQNEAQ (reference sequence). CDR3 in amino acids: CASSLQQGASGTEAFF. CDR3 coding DNA: TGTGCCAGCAGCTTACAACAGGGAGCGTCGGGCACTGAAGCTTTCTTT.

The chain is built from TRBV7-2 and TRBJ2-7; D gene ambiguous. CDR3 length: 14 amino acids. Trimming cost V 5 bases and J 1 base, with 12 bases left between them. Germline CDR1 is SGHTA and CDR2 is FQGNSA. DNA of the CDR3: TGTGCCAGCAGCCCCTCGTGGCAGTCCTACGAGCAGTACTTC. As protein: CASSPSWQSYEQYF.

The rearrangement links TRBV5-5 to TRBJ2-7; TRBD2 matches 10 bases. Germline V gives CDR1 SGHKS, CDR2 YYEKEE (reference sequence). With 3 bases clipped from V and 0 bases from J, the junction kept 6 bases outside the gene matches. This CDR3 has 16 amino acids. The CDR3 here is CASSWELAGYSYEQYF. The DNA of the CDR3 is TGTGCCAGCAGCTGGGAACTAGCGGGATACTCCTACGAGCAGTACTTC.

The rearrangement joins TRBV5-1 to TRBJ2-7, with D perhaps TRBD1 (5 bases). From germline, CDR1 is SGHRS and CDR2 YFSETQ. Trimming shortened V by 5 bases and J by 4 bases, and 10 bases separated the two germline ends. The CDR3 is made up of 12 amino acids. CDR3 nucleotide sequence: TGCGCCAGCAGTGCAGGGAAGTACGAGCAGTACTTC. Its protein product is CASSAGKYEQYF.

This chain connects TRBV2 to TRBJ1-5, with no clear D. Germline CDR1 is SNHLY and CDR2 is FYNNEI. The length of the CDR3 is 14 residues. V lost 3 bases to trimming and J lost 4 bases, with 10 bases between them. CDR3 in amino acids: CASSDRFSNQPQHF. DNA for the CDR3: TGTGCCAGCAGTGACAGGTTTTCAAATCAGCCCCAGCATTTT.

The table lists this clone with a count of one. V is TRBV18 and J is TRBJ1-4, with D uncertain. Trimming left V 1 base short and J 5 bases short, with 5 bases between. Germline V gene data show CDR1 as KGHSH and CDR2 as LQKENI. This CDR3 has 13 amino acids. CDR3 DNA sequence: TGTGCCAGCTCACCACGAGGGAATGAAAAACTGTTTTTT. Translating it yields CASSPRGNEKLFF.